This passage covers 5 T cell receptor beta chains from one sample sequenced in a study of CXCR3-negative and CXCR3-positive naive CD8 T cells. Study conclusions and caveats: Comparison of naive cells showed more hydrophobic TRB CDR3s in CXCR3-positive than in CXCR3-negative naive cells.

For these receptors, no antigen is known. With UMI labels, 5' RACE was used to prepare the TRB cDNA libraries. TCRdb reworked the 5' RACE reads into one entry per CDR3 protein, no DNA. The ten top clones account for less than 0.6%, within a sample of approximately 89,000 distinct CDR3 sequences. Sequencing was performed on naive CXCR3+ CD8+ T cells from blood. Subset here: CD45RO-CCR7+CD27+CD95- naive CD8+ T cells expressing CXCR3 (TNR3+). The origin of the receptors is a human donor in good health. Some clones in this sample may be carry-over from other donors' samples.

The chain's CDR3 is CASSEDRPVMNTEAFF. This chain joins TRBV6-5 and TRBJ1-1; there is no DNA to check the TCRdb D call of TRBD1. Germline-derived CDR1 and CDR2 are MNHEY and SVGAGI. The CDR3 is made up of 16 amino acids.

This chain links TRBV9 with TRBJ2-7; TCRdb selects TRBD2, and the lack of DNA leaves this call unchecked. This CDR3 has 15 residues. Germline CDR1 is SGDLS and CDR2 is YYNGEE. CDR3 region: CASSPFSGGSYEQYF. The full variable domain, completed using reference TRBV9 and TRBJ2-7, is DSGVTQTPKHLITATGQRVTLRCSPRSGDLSVYWYQQSLDQGLQFLIQYYNGEERAKGNILERFSAQQFPDLHSELNLSSLELGDSALYFCASSPFSGGSYEQYFGPGTRLTVT.

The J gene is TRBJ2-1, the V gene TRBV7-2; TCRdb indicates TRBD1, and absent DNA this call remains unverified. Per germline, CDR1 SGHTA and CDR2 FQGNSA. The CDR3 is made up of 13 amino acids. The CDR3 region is CASSFGGSNEQFF.

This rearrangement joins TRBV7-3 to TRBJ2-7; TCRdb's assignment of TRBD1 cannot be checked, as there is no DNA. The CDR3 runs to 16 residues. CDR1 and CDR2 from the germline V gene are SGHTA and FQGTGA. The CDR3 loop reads CASSLDGTASTYEQYF.

CDR3 loop: CASSQDKGDQPQETQYF. The rearrangement joins TRBV4-2 to TRBJ2-5. Germline V gene data show CDR1 as LGHNA and CDR2 as YNFKEQ. The CDR3 is 17 amino acids.